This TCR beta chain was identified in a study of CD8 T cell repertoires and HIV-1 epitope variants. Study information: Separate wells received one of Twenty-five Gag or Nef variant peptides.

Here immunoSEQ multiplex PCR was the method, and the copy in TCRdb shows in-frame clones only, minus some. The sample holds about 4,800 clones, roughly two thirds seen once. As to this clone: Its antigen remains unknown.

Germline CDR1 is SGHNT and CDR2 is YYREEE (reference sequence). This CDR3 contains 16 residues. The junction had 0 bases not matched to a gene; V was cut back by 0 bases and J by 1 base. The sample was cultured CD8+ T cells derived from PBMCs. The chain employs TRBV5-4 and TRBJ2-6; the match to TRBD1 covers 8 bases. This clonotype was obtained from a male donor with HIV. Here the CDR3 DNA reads TGTGCCAGCAGCTTGGGGACAGGGTCTGGGGCCAACGTCCTGACTTTC. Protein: CASSLGTGSGANVLTF.